What follows are 23 T cell receptor beta chains derived from one specimen sequenced in a study of shared clonotypes between healthy human individuals. In the naive CD8 group, cells lacked CD45RO and were positively selected for CCR7, so terminally differentiated effector memory CD45RA+ cells were left out. Libraries were prepared by immunoSEQ multiplex PCR; TCRdb keeps only in-frame clonotypes and omits some of them. Of roughly 810,000 clones listed, about 96% are singletons. Sequenced input: naive CD8+ T cells sorted from blood. The receptors derive from a man aged 30 to 39 in good health.

V and J are TRBV27 and TRBJ2-7; the D gene is possibly TRBD2 (6 bases). V was shortened by 6 bases and J by 6 bases, with 18 bases between the two germline ends. Looked up from germline, CDR1 is MNHEY and CDR2 is SMNVEV (reference sequence). The CDR3 loop spans 14 amino acids. The CDR3 region has the DNA TGTGCCAGCAGCGAGCGGGCAGGGACGGGCGAGCAGTACTTC. Amino acids: CASSERAGTGEQYF.

The chain employs TRBV13 and TRBJ2-7; D is unclear. Deletions cut 5 bases from V and 2 bases from J, with 13 bases between. Germline CDR1 and CDR2: PRHDT and FYEKMQ (reference sequence). The length of the CDR3 is 14 residues. This chain's CDR3 is CASSLKFKAYEQYF. The CDR3 DNA reads TGTGCCAGCAGCCTTAAGTTCAAGGCCTACGAGCAGTACTTC.

Worth noting for this clone: This specimen includes other DNA sequences encoding the same CDR3. V gene TRBV7-9 combines with J gene TRBJ2-7; no firm D call. The germline V gene has CDR1 SEHNR and CDR2 FQNEAQ (reference sequence). The CDR3 extends over 14 amino acids. V lost 1 base and J lost 4, with 11 bases in between. For the CDR3, the DNA is TGTGCCAGCAGCTTAGTAGGTGGCCAGTACGAGCAGTACTTC. It translates to CASSLVGGQYEQYF.

Turning to this clone: A junction boundary mismatches the germline segment, possibly from a read error. The chain links TRBV7-7 to TRBJ2-1; D gene unclear. The CDR3 consists of 14 residues. Germline CDR1 is SSHAT and CDR2 is FNYEAQ (reference sequence). The CDR3 reads CASSLGFGANEQFF. Written as DNA, the CDR3 is TGTGCTAGCAGCTTAGGATTCGGAGCCAATGAGCAGTTCTTC.

J is TRBJ2-7 and V is TRBV27, with a tentative D call TRBD2 (5 bases). The V gene lost 3 bases and the J gene lost 3 bases, with 12 bases spanning the gap. The CDR3 sequence is 14 residues long. Germline V CDR1 and CDR2: MNHEY, SMNVEV (reference sequence). The CDR3 reads CASSFVGSVYEQYF. For the CDR3, the DNA is TGTGCCAGCAGTTTTGTTGGGAGCGTCTACGAGCAGTACTTC.

The rearrangement uses TRBV29-1 and TRBJ2-2; TRBD1 might be the D (7 bases). Germline V gene data show CDR1 as SQVTM and CDR2 as ANQGSEA. With 0 bases removed from V and 3 bases from J, the gap between germline ends came to 8 bases. The CDR3 extends over 14 amino acids. Here the CDR3 reads CSVEDRGDTGELFF. Written as DNA, the CDR3 is TGCAGCGTTGAAGACAGGGGGGACACCGGGGAGCTGTTTTTT.

The chain recombines TRBV7-8 with TRBJ2-5; 7 nucleotides match TRBD1. J gave up 5 bases and V 2 bases, and 11 bases lay outside the gene matches. Germline V gene data show CDR1 as SGHVS and CDR2 as FQNEAQ. The CDR3 sequence is 16 residues long. CDR3 bases: TGTGCCAGCAGCTTACGGCAGGGGGACCCTAGGGAGACCCAGTACTTC. The encoded protein is CASSLRQGDPRETQYF.

V gene TRBV5-6 combines with J gene TRBJ2-7, with D possibly being TRBD1 (5 bases). V was trimmed by 0 bases and J by 12 bases, leaving 13 bases between them. Per germline, CDR1 SGHDT and CDR2 YYEEEE. The CDR3 runs 12 residues. The CDR3 spells CASSLASRDWYF. The CDR3 bases are TGTGCCAGCAGCTTGGCCTCCAGGGATTGGTACTTC.

This clone was found once. The rearrangement uses TRBV5-6 and TRBJ2-3; the D call may be TRBD1 or TRBD2 (6 bases each). Per germline, CDR1 SGHDT and CDR2 YYEEEE. The CDR3 is 17 amino acids. Trimming took off 4 bases at V and 0 bases at J, with 18 bases between the two ends. CDR3 DNA: TGTGCCAGCAGCGCCTCCGGGGGCAGCCTGAGCACAGATACGCAGTATTTT. This translates into CASSASGGSLSTDTQYF.

The chain combines TRBV5-4 with TRBJ2-7, with 7 bases matching TRBD1. This CDR3 is 14 amino acids long. V shed 4 bases and J 3 bases; nucleotides not matched to a gene: 7. CDR1 and CDR2 from the germline V gene are SGHNT and YYREEE (reference sequence). CDR3: CASSPQGILYEQYF. In nucleotides, the CDR3 is TGTGCCAGCAGCCCACAGGGGATCCTCTACGAGCAGTACTTC. The full variable domain, rest sourced from reference TRBV5-4 and TRBJ2-7, is ETGVTQSPTHLIKTRGQQVTLRCSSQSGHNTVSWYQQALGQGPQFIFQYYREEENGRGNFPPRFSGLQFPNYSSELNVNALELDDSALYLCASSPQGILYEQYFGPGTRLTVT.

The rearrangement links TRBV10-1 to TRBJ2-2; D is undetermined. With 3 bases removed from V and 6 bases from J, the gap between germline ends came to 14 bases. This CDR3 is 15 amino acids long. Germline CDR1 and CDR2: WNHNN and SYGVQD (reference sequence). The CDR3 here is CASSDGRAEAGELFF. The CDR3 nucleotides are TGCGCCAGCAGTGATGGAAGGGCAGAAGCCGGGGAGCTGTTTTTT.

The rearrangement uses TRBV7-3 and TRBJ2-7; possibly TRBD2 for D (5 bases). The CDR3 has 13 amino acids. The germline V gene encodes CDR1 SGHTA and CDR2 FQGTGA. V dropped 5 bases and J dropped 7 bases, with 15 bases sitting between them. The CDR3 sequence is CASSLGMGVEQYF. The CDR3 DNA reads TGTGCCAGCAGCCTTGGAATGGGAGTGGAGCAGTACTTC.

The chain has TRBV6-6 and TRBJ2-1; the D is unclear. Trimming shortened V by 2 bases and J by 7 bases, and 6 bases separated the two germline ends. This CDR3 comprises 12 residues. The V gene's germline CDR1 is MNHNY and CDR2 SVGAGI (reference sequence). This CDR3 reads CASSYRLNEQFF. The CDR3 DNA reads as TGTGCCAGCAGTTACAGGCTAAATGAGCAGTTCTTC.

This clone was seen a few times. The V and J genes are TRBV10-1 and TRBJ2-7; 14 bases align to TRBD2. From germline, CDR1 is WNHNN and CDR2 SYGVQD (reference sequence). V lost 5 bases to trimming and J lost 5 bases; unmatched junction nucleotides: 2. The CDR3 sequence is 14 residues long. CDR3 region: CASSPGLAGDEQYF. The CDR3 nucleotides read TGCGCCAGCAGTCCGGGACTAGCGGGAGACGAGCAGTACTTC.

In DNA form, the CDR3 reads TGCGCCAGCAGCCCTTACCCTAGCGGGGGCTCCTACGAGCAGTACTTC. Residues: CASSPYPSGGSYEQYF. The chain recombines TRBV4-1 with TRBJ2-7; 10 bases agree with TRBD2. CDR1 is MGHRA and CDR2 is YSYEKL in the germline V gene. The CDR3 consists of 16 residues. With 4 bases clipped from V and 0 bases from J, the junction kept 6 bases outside the gene matches.

This chain joins TRBV7-6 and TRBJ2-7; 8 nucleotides line up with TRBD1. Germline trimming cut 1 base from V and 2 bases from J; bases unmatched to any gene: 4. Germline assignment: CDR1 SGHVS and CDR2 FNYEAQ. CDR3 length: 15 residues. CDR3 DNA sequence: TGTGCCAGCAGCTTAGAGGGGGACAGGACCTACGAGCAGTACTTC. Translated, it gives CASSLEGDRTYEQYF.

The chain combines TRBV5-4 with TRBJ2-7; D may be TRBD1 (5 bases). CDR3 length: 15 amino acids. V was clipped by 4 bases and J by 1 base, with 15 bases between them. Per germline, CDR1 SGHNT and CDR2 YYREEE (reference sequence). The chain's CDR3 is CASSQGVGSSYEQYF. CDR3 DNA sequence: TGTGCCAGCAGCCAGGGTGTCGGGTCGTCCTACGAGCAGTACTTC.

The chain's CDR3 is CASSFSSGTDTQYF. CDR3 DNA sequence: TGTGCCAGCAGCTTCTCTAGCGGTACAGATACGCAGTATTTT. V usage is TRBV7-9 and J usage is TRBJ2-3, with 7 bases lining up with TRBD2. The CDR3 is 14 amino acids. Germline-derived CDR1 and CDR2 are SEHNR and FQNEAQ (reference sequence). V was pared by 3 bases and J by 3 bases, with 3 bases of the junction left unmatched.

The rearrangement links TRBV6-5 to TRBJ2-7, with 10 bases lining up with TRBD1. The germline gives CDR1 MNHEY, CDR2 SVGAGI. The CDR3 has 15 residues. J was trimmed by 0 bases and V by 4 bases; bases with no gene match: 3. CDR3 amino acids: CASSLGQGPSYEQYF. The CDR3 DNA is TGTGCCAGCAGTTTGGGACAGGGGCCCTCCTACGAGCAGTACTTC.

This sequence joins TRBV9 and TRBJ2-7, with 8 nucleotides matching TRBD1. The V gene's germline CDR1 is SGDLS and CDR2 YYNGEE. The CDR3 covers 15 residues. J gave up 3 bases and V 3 bases, and 8 bases lay outside the gene matches. In DNA, the CDR3 is TGTGCCAGCAGCGAGGGGACAGGAGAAGGCTACGAGCAGTACTTC. Protein: CASSEGTGEGYEQYF. Full variable domain (rest looked up from reference TRBV9 and TRBJ2-7): DSGVTQTPKHLITATGQRVTLRCSPRSGDLSVYWYQQSLDQGLQFLIQYYNGEERAKGNILERFSAQQFPDLHSELNLSSLELGDSALYFCASSEGTGEGYEQYFGPGTRLTVT.

The chain links TRBV30 to TRBJ2-1; a weak D match, TRBD2 (5 bases). The CDR3 spans 13 residues. The V end was cut by 2 bases, the J end by 6 bases, with 11 bases between. Looked up from germline, CDR1 is GTSNPN and CDR2 is SVGIG (reference sequence). CDR3 coding DNA: TGTGCCTGGAGTCCGGACTCTGCCAATGAGCAGTTCTTC. Translated: CAWSPDSANEQFF.

This chain connects TRBV7-6 to TRBJ2-2, with D possibly TRBD2 on 6 matching bases. The CDR3 is made up of 13 amino acids. The V end lost 5 bases, the J end lost 6 bases, and 10 bases lay between the germline ends. Germline assignment: CDR1 SGHVS and CDR2 FNYEAQ. In DNA form, the CDR3 reads TGTGCCAGCAGCCCGCGGGGTTCCGGGGAGCTGTTTTTT. It codes for CASSPRGSGELFF. The full variable domain, with the rest looked up from reference TRBV7-6 and TRBJ2-2, is GAGVSQSPRYKVTKRGQDVALRCDPISGHVSLYWYRQALGQGPEFLTYFNYEAQQDKSGLPNDRFSAERPEGSISTLTIQRTEQRDSAMYRCASSPRGSGELFFGEGSRLTVL.

This clone was seen just once. This chain joins TRBV18 and TRBJ2-7; 10 nucleotides agree with TRBD1. J lost 7 bases, V lost 4 bases, and 13 bases had no gene match. The germline V gene encodes CDR1 KGHSH and CDR2 LQKENI. This CDR3 region has 16 residues. CDR3 DNA: TGTGCCAGCTCACTTAGCCCGGGACAGGGGACCCCTGAGCAGTACTTC. Translated: CASSLSPGQGTPEQYF.